This entry describes one T cell receptor (beta chain). The data are from a study of technical replicates of blood from several donors. Profiling relied on immunoSEQ multiplex PCR, and the TCRdb table lists in-frame clones only, not all of them. The sample holds about 75,000 clones, roughly nine tenths seen once. The sequenced sample consisted of T cells isolated from PBMCs. The receptor's source is a human donor in good health. Some clones in this sample may be carry-over from other donors' samples.

The DNA for the CDR3 is TGTGCCAGCAGCTTACAGGGGACCTACGAGCAGTACTTC. Amino acids: CASSLQGTYEQYF. The chain has TRBV7-6 and TRBJ2-7; D is possibly TRBD1 (6 bases). CDR1 is SGHVS and CDR2 is FNYEAQ in the germline V gene. V gave up 2 bases and J gave up 2 bases, with 7 bases separating them. This CDR3 region has 13 residues.